One and the same sample provided the 28 T cell receptor beta chains below, sequenced in a study of regulatory T cells in long-lasting Graves disease. Assembly of TCR beta libraries relied on iRepertoire HTBI primers together with Arm-PCR of CDR3 regions. From the multiplex PCR reads, TCRdb called clonotypes with MiXCR, one entry per CDR3 protein. The sample has approximately 350,000 distinct CDR3 sequences, over 9.5% seen once; the top ten hold 15% to 20%. Time point meaning: newly diagnosed GD, antithyroid drugs for less than 3 months. The TCR library used RNA extracted from PBMCs. This sample was also put to use in a study of T cells in Graves' hyperthyroidism and ophthalmopathy.

This specimen consisted of peripheral blood mononuclear cells (PBMCs), obtained at new diagnosis, from a patient treated with antithyroid drugs. These TCRs come from a woman aged 18-29 years with Graves disease.

V and J are TRBV6-1 and TRBJ1-3; D is undetermined. Trimming pared 3 bases from V and 0 bases from J, leaving 6 bases between. The CDR3 has 14 amino acids. Germline V gene data show CDR1 as MNHNS and CDR2 as SASEGT. The CDR3 loop reads CASSEGISGNTIYF. The CDR3, as DNA: TGTGCCAGCAGTGAGGGTATCTCTGGAAACACCATATATTTT.

The chain employs TRBV20-1 and TRBJ2-3; 14 nucleotides agree with TRBD2. CDR3 length equals 15 residues. J lost 1 base, V lost 6 bases, and 3 bases had no gene match. The V gene's germline CDR1 is DFQATT and CDR2 SNEGSKA (reference sequence). CDR3 bases: TGCAGTGCCGAGGGACTAGCGGGGGGCACAGATACGCAGTATTTT. Translated: CSAEGLAGGTDTQYF.

V gene TRBV5-8 combines with J gene TRBJ1-2; D possibly corresponds to TRBD1 (6 bases). Between the trimmed V and J ends, which lost 0 bases and 4 bases, there was a span of 28 bases. The V gene's germline CDR1 is SGHTS and CDR2 YDEGEE. This CDR3 spans 20 amino acids. The CDR3 DNA is TGTGCCAGCAGCTTGGTGGATGCGGGGGCGAGGGAGGGGCGCCTCTATGGCTACACCTTC. This codes for CASSLVDAGAREGRLYGYTF.

This clonotype was found many times. The CDR3 protein is CSAESWDTQYF. CDR3 nucleotides: TGCAGTGCTGAGTCTTGGGATACGCAGTATTTT. The chain combines TRBV20-1 with TRBJ2-3; D is ambiguous. The CDR3 runs to 11 residues. Germline loops: CDR1 DFQATT, CDR2 SNEGSKA (reference sequence). Deletions cut 5 bases from V and 6 bases from J, with 9 bases between.

A remark on this clonotype: This likely stems from a read error, as it lies one base from a far larger clone. Lacking the conserved final phenylalanine or tryptophan, this CDR3 likely reflects a read error. J is TRBJ1-2 and V is TRBV7-9; D ambiguous. CDR1 is SEHNR and CDR2 is FQNEAQ in the germline V gene (reference sequence). The V end was cut by 1 base, the J end by 3 bases, with 9 bases between. This CDR3 region has 14 residues. The CDR3 nucleotides are TGTGCCAGCAGCTTAGTAAGTCCCGACTATGGCTACACCTCC. This sequence encodes CASSLVSPDYGYTS.

This clonotype showed up many times. Relative to the germline gene, one junction end is altered; a read error may explain this. The chain's CDR3 is CASSPRDTDTQYF. CDR3 bases: TGTGCCAGCTCTCCACGGGACACAGATACGCAGTATTTT. The rearrangement uses TRBV18 and TRBJ2-3; TRBD2 is a possible D gene (5 bases). Germline CDR1 and CDR2: KGHSH and LQKENI. The CDR3 is made up of 13 amino acids.

This clonotype has a handful of counts. V gene TRBV4-2 combines with J gene TRBJ1-2; 7 bases fit TRBD1. The germline CDR1 and CDR2 sequences are LGHNA and YNFKEQ. The CDR3 spans 15 residues. V trimming: 0 bases; J trimming: 6 bases; junction bases outside the gene matches: 7. This chain's CDR3 is CASSQEGTRGHGYTF. As DNA, the CDR3 is TGTGCCAGCAGCCAAGAGGGGACGAGGGGGCATGGCTACACCTTC.

The sample holds many counts of this clonotype. The gene calls are TRBV2 and TRBJ2-1; a weak D match, TRBD2 (5 bases). Between the trimmed V and J ends, which lost 4 bases and 7 bases, there was a span of 17 bases. Germline V gene lookup returns CDR1 SNHLY and CDR2 FYNNEI. The CDR3 length is 15 residues. The CDR3 nucleotides read TGTGCCAGCAGTGGTTACATCGGGGTCGGGAATGAGCAGTTCTTC. This sequence encodes CASSGYIGVGNEQFF.

This clonotype appeared many times. The chain recombines TRBV19 with TRBJ2-1; 8 nucleotides match TRBD1. Per the germline V gene, CDR1 is LNHDA and CDR2 is SQIVND (reference sequence). J gave up 1 base and V 11 bases, and 7 bases lay outside the gene matches. The CDR3 is 14 residues long. The CDR3 reads CAANRGLSYNEQFF. Written as DNA, the CDR3 is TGTGCCGCAAACAGGGGGTTGTCCTACAATGAGCAGTTCTTC.

This clonotype appeared many times. The chain combines TRBV6-5 with TRBJ2-6, with unresolved D. From germline, CDR1 is MNHEY and CDR2 SVGAGI. This CDR3 contains 15 residues. With 4 bases removed from V and 0 bases from J, the gap between germline ends came to 7 bases. The CDR3: CASSLGFSGANVLTF. The CDR3 nucleotides are TGTGCCAGCAGTTTGGGCTTCTCTGGGGCCAACGTCCTGACTTTC.

The chain uses TRBV20-1 and TRBJ2-1; tentative D call: TRBD1 (5 bases). The germline gives CDR1 DFQATT, CDR2 SNEGSKA (reference sequence). V gave up 6 bases and J gave up 2 bases, with 14 bases separating them. The CDR3 contains 14 residues. The CDR3 protein is CSAEGHTPYNEQFF. DNA of the CDR3: TGCAGTGCCGAAGGACATACCCCCTACAATGAGCAGTTCTTC.

This clonotype showed up many times. A junction boundary mismatches the germline segment, possibly from a read error. The chain combines TRBV4-2 with TRBJ1-2; D possibly corresponds to TRBD1 (6 bases). Germline V gene data show CDR1 as LGHNA and CDR2 as YNFKEQ. The CDR3 spans 12 residues. The DNA of the CDR3 is TGCGCCAGCAGCGAGGGGGGGTATGGCTACACCTTC. Translating gives CASSEGGYGYTF.

This clonotype has a handful of counts. Here the CDR3 DNA reads TGTGCCAGCAGTTACTCACAGGGTGAAGCTTTCTTT. It specifies CASSYSQGEAFF. The V gene is TRBV6-9, the J gene TRBJ1-1, with D perhaps matching TRBD1 (6 bases). This CDR3 is 12 amino acids long. Germline loops: CDR1 MNHGY, CDR2 SVAAGI. Between the trimmed V and J ends, which lost 3 bases and 7 bases, there was a span of 9 bases.

This clonotype was seen ten or more times. The chain has TRBV28 and TRBJ1-1; the match to TRBD1 covers 7 bases. The CDR3 consists of 18 residues. The junction had 13 bases not matched to a gene; V was cut back by 3 bases and J by 0 bases. Germline assignment: CDR1 MDHEN and CDR2 SYDVKM. The chain's CDR3 is CASSFVFADRAMNTEAFF. The CDR3, as DNA: TGTGCCAGCAGTTTCGTTTTCGCCGACAGGGCCATGAACACTGAAGCTTTCTTT.

This clonotype was picked up a small number of times. J is TRBJ2-5 and V is TRBV6-1; 10 bases match TRBD2. The V gene end was trimmed by 5 bases and the J gene end by 0 bases; junction bases not matched to a gene: 3. The germline CDR1 and CDR2 sequences are MNHNS and SASEGT. The CDR3 runs 15 residues. This CDR3 reads CASSPSGGDQETQYF. CDR3 in DNA: TGTGCCAGCAGTCCCAGCGGGGGGGACCAAGAGACCCAGTACTTC.

This clonotype was picked up a small number of times. V and J are TRBV3-1 and TRBJ1-2, with TRBD1 matching 7 bases. The germline gives CDR1 LGHDT, CDR2 YNNKEL (reference sequence). This CDR3 spans 15 amino acids. With 1 base clipped from V and 2 bases from J, the junction kept 4 bases outside the gene matches. In nucleotides, the CDR3 is TGTGCCAGCAGCCAAGGACAGGGAAGGAACTATGGCTACACCTTC. This sequence encodes CASSQGQGRNYGYTF.

The CDR3 protein is CASSQGLENYEQYF. The CDR3 DNA is TGCGCCAGCAGCCAGGGACTAGAAAACTACGAGCAGTACTTC. The chain employs TRBV4-3 and TRBJ2-7; the match to TRBD2 covers 8 bases. Germline trimming cut 3 bases from V and 3 bases from J; bases unmatched to any gene: 4. The CDR3 has 14 amino acids. CDR1 LGHNA and CDR2 YSLEER come from the germline V gene.

This sequence joins TRBV6-4 and TRBJ2-1; 7 positions match TRBD2. The germline V gene has CDR1 MRHNA and CDR2 SNTAGT. CDR3 length: 15 amino acids. V lost 9 bases and J lost 7; bases outside the gene matches: 15. The CDR3 DNA follows: TGTGCCAGTTCGGGACCGGCGGGAGCTTGGAATGAGCAGTTCTTC. Amino acids: CASSGPAGAWNEQFF.

This clonotype was observed many times. V gene TRBV5-5 combines with J gene TRBJ2-3; the D is unclear. Germline values: CDR1 SGHKS, CDR2 YYEKEE (reference sequence). This CDR3 has 15 residues. V lost 1 base and J 2 bases, leaving 11 bases between the germline ends. CDR3 amino acids: CASSLKAGTTDTQYF. In nucleotides, the CDR3 is TGTGCCAGCAGCTTGAAGGCAGGAACCACAGATACGCAGTATTTT.

The CDR3 region is CSVEVQGDYGYTF. The CDR3 nucleotides read TGCAGCGTTGAAGTTCAGGGGGACTATGGCTACACCTTC. V gene TRBV29-1 combines with J gene TRBJ1-2; 7 bases agree with TRBD1. Unmatched junction bases numbered 2, after V lost 1 base and J lost 3 bases. This CDR3 is 13 amino acids long. From germline, CDR1 is SQVTM and CDR2 ANQGSEA.

In its sample, this clonotype was seen many times. This chain links TRBV5-1 with TRBJ1-1; TRBD1 matches at 8 bases. V gave up 1 base and J gave up 10 bases; unmatched junction bases: 3. There are 12 residues in the CDR3. Germline-derived CDR1 and CDR2 are SGHRS and YFSETQ. The CDR3, as DNA: TGCGCCAGCAGCTTGAACCAGGGGGCAGCTTTCTTT. This translates into CASSLNQGAAFF.

This clonotype came up a few times. V is TRBV19 and J is TRBJ2-2; D is possibly TRBD2 (5 bases). Germline V gene lookup returns CDR1 LNHDA and CDR2 SQIVND (reference sequence). The CDR3 has 14 amino acids. V shed 5 bases and J shed 3 bases, with 10 bases lying between them. The CDR3 loop reads CASSDYRDTGELFF. CDR3 nucleotides: TGTGCCAGTAGTGACTACCGGGACACCGGGGAGCTGTTTTTT.

This clonotype was found many times. The chain uses TRBV5-1 and TRBJ2-7; 8 nucleotides align to TRBD1. Germline lookup yields CDR1 SGHRS and CDR2 YFSETQ. V lost 4 bases, J lost 5 bases, and 14 bases stayed unmatched. The CDR3 runs 16 residues. CDR3: CASSATSGGAEHEQYF. CDR3 coding DNA: TGCGCCAGCAGCGCCACATCAGGGGGCGCAGAGCACGAGCAGTACTTC.

This clonotype came up many times. J is TRBJ1-2 and V is TRBV28, with D perhaps matching TRBD1 (5 bases). The germline CDR1 and CDR2 sequences are MDHEN and SYDVKM. The CDR3 runs 13 residues. Trimming left V 7 bases short and J 7 bases short, with 16 bases between. CDR3 sequence reads: CASIPGGIGGYTF. The CDR3 coding sequence is TGTGCCAGCATCCCGGGGGGAATAGGTGGCTACACCTTC.

The CDR3 DNA sequence: TGCGCCAGCAGCCAAGTGGAGACAGCCAATGCCGGAGCTTTCTTT. Its protein product is CASSQVETANAGAFF. The V and J genes are TRBV4-1 and TRBJ1-1, with D tentatively TRBD1 (5 bases). This CDR3 has 15 residues. Germline V gene sequence: CDR1 MGHRA, CDR2 YSYEKL. The ends were cut back, 1 base at V and 10 bases at J, with 19 bases in the middle.

This clonotype has a handful of counts. The chain couples TRBV7-9 to TRBJ2-1; 15 bases align to TRBD2. V gave up 4 bases and J gave up 0 bases; unmatched junction bases: 13. The CDR3 is 21 amino acids. CDR1 is SEHNR, CDR2 FQNEAQ, per germline (reference sequence). CDR3 in DNA: TGTGCCAGCAGCTCCTCGCGCCGGGGACTAGCGGGGGGAAGCTCCTACAATGAGCAGTTCTTC. It is translated as CASSSSRRGLAGGSSYNEQFF.

There are many counts of this clonotype. V usage is TRBV13 and J usage is TRBJ2-1, with a weak D call TRBD2 (5 bases). This CDR3 has 14 amino acids. V was trimmed by 0 bases and J by 6 bases, leaving 9 bases between them. The germline V gene has CDR1 PRHDT and CDR2 FYEKMQ (reference sequence). The chain's CDR3 is CASSLGLALNEQFF. The CDR3 DNA sequence: TGTGCCAGCAGCTTAGGTCTAGCCCTCAATGAGCAGTTCTTC.

V is TRBV19 and J is TRBJ1-2; 9 bases line up with TRBD1. The CDR3 consists of 17 residues. Germline CDR1 reads LNHDA; CDR2 reads SQIVND (reference sequence). J was trimmed by 0 bases and V by 5 bases; bases with no gene match: 10. The CDR3 here is CASSLLDRGPANYGYTF. The CDR3 nucleotides are TGTGCCAGTAGTCTTCTGGACAGGGGTCCGGCTAACTATGGCTACACCTTC.